The present entry profiles one TCR beta chain with its context. This record belongs to a study of blood T cell repertoires in COVID-19. Whole-study context: The origin of the acute and convalescent COVID-19 samples was the United States, Italy and Spain.

Source study methods: Amplification from reference gene primers served as the basis for estimated nucleated cell counts. Clones were read by immunoSEQ multiplex PCR, and TCRdb kept only the in-frame ones, dropping some. That table furnishes V, J and clone size, whereas the DNA furnished D and trimming. The repertoire consists of approximately 350,000 clones, with over 80% occurring once and the leading ten covering 5% to 5.5%. What was sequenced was PBMCs or T cells enriched from blood (not recorded which). The clonotype was recovered from a woman between 50 and 59 years old who had recovered from COVID-19.

The CDR3 DNA is TGCAGCGTGCAGGGGAAAGCGTTTCAGTTCTTC. Amino acid sequence: CSVQGKAFQFF. The chain carries TRBV29-1 and TRBJ2-1; maybe TRBD1 (6 bases). V was cut by 6 bases and J by 13 bases, with 16 bases left in between. The CDR3 runs 11 residues. From germline, CDR1 is SQVTM and CDR2 ANQGSEA.